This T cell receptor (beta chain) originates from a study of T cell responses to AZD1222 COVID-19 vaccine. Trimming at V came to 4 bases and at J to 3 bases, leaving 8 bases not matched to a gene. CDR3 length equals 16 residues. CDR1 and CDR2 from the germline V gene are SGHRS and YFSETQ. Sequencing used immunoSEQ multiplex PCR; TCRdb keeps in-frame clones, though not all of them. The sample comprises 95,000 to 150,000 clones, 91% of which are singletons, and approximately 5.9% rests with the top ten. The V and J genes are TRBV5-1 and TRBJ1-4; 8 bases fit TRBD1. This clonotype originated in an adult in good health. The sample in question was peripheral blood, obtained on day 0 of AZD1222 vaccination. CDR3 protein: CASSREGQGSNEKLFF. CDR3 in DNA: TGCGCCAGCAGCCGGGAAGGACAGGGCTCTAATGAAAAACTGTTTTTT.